The rows below give T cell receptor beta chains drawn from one sample of a study of CD8 T cells in ankylosing spondylitis. Using its own MiXCR run on the 5' RACE reads, TCRdb lists one record per CDR3 protein. This repertoire shows some 240,000 distinct CDR3 sequences, approximately 7.3% found once; its top ten account for 14%. Sequenced input: blood, either unsorted or a sorted T cell fraction (not recorded which). These receptor sequences come from a male donor with ankylosing spondylitis. Each CDR3 is given with its conserved first and last residue. D genes are given only for firm matches. Not all rows give a size; the values are once, few, many and, for expanded clones, a class.

TRBV27,.,few,TRBJ2-1,TGTGCCAGCTCCTCTAGGGACTCCTACAATGAGCAGTTCTTC,CASSSRDSYNEQFF
TRBV10-1,.,few,TRBJ2-7,TGCGCCAGCAGTGAGCCGTACAGGGAGTCGGAGCAGTACTTC,CASSEPYRESEQYF
TRBV27,.,many,TRBJ1-2,TGTGCCAGCGCCCACGGCAGTAACTATGGCTACACCTTC,CASAHGSNYGYTF
TRBV15,.,.,TRBJ1-1,TGTGCCACCAGCAGCCCCTCAGGGAGCACTGAAGCTTTCTTT,CATSSPSGSTEAFF
TRBV7-9,.,.,TRBJ1-1,TGTGCCAGCAGCTTAAAAGCCCTTTGGAACACTGAAGCTTTCTTT,CASSLKALWNTEAFF
TRBV13,.,many,TRBJ2-4,TGTGCCAGCAGCTGGGGGAGAGCCAAAAACATTCAGTACTTC,CASSWGRAKNIQYF
TRBV6-2/TRBV6-3,.,few,TRBJ2-1,TGTGCCAGCAGTTACTCGCGGAATGAGCAGTTCTTC,CASSYSRNEQFF
TRBV5-1,TRBD1,few,TRBJ1-1,TGCGCCAGCAGCTTAGAAGGACAGGTGAACACTGAAGCTTTCTTT,CASSLEGQVNTEAFF
TRBV6-5,TRBD2,many,TRBJ2-1,TGTGCCAGCAGTTACCCGACTAGCGGGGGCCCTGCCTCCTACAATGAGCAGTTCTTC,CASSYPTSGGPASYNEQFF
TRBV6-5,.,many,TRBJ1-6,TGTGCCAGCAGTTACTCGTCTGATTCACCCCTCCACTTT,CASSYSSDSPLHF
TRBV28,.,.,TRBJ2-2,TGTGCCAGCAGTCAACCCAGGGTGGATAGCACCGGGGAGCTGTTTTTT,CASSQPRVDSTGELFF